The source of this T cell receptor beta chain is a study of blood T cell repertoires in COVID-19. One Seattle source followed patients from active infection through their disease course. Measured with immunoSEQ multiplex PCR; TCRdb has only the in-frame clones, and not every one. Here the sample spans more than 200,000 clones, around 80% being singletons. The sequence came from an elderly woman with COVID-19, enrolled during active disease. The sequenced material came from peripheral blood.

CDR3 residues: CAIRMGQGNTEAFF. The CDR3 DNA follows: TGTGCCATCAGGATGGGACAGGGGAACACTGAAGCTTTCTTT. The V and J genes are TRBV10-3 and TRBJ1-1, with 9 positions matching TRBD1. CDR1 and CDR2 (germline): ENHRY, SYGVKD. The CDR3 contains 14 residues. The junction had 3 bases not matched to a gene; V was cut back by 6 bases and J by 1 base.